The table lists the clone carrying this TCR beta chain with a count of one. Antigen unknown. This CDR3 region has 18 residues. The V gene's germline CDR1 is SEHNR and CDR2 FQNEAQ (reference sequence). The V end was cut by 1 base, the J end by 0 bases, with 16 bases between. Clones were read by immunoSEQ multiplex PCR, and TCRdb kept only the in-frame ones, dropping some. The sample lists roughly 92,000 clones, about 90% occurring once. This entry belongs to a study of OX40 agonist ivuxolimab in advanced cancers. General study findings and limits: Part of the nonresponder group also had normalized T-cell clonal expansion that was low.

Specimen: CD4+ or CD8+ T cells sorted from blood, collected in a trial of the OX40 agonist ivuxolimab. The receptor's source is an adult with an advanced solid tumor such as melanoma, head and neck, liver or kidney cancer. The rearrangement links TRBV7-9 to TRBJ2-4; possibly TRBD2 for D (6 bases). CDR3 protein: CASSLVSEGLRAKNIQYF. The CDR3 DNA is TGTGCCAGCAGCTTAGTTTCGGAGGGCCTGAGAGCCAAAAACATTCAGTACTTC.